This record looks at one T cell receptor (beta chain) sequence and its context. Per the authors' pipeline: Amplifying reference gene primers gave estimates of nucleated cell counts. Using immunoSEQ multiplex PCR, the repertoire was profiled, and TCRdb retains in-frame clones only, with some absent. The V and J calls and clone size come from that table; D and trimming were worked out from the DNA. Seen here are about 80,000 clones, 85% observed once, and the top ten hold roughly 8.9%. These data come from a study of blood T cell repertoires in COVID-19. Background on the study: From T cells, B-cell-depleted T cells, or PBMCs came the material, which was cDNA or gDNA.

Germline V gives CDR1 SGHRS, CDR2 YFSETQ. V was cut by 5 bases and J by 2 bases, with 10 bases left in between. The CDR3 runs to 13 residues. The clonotype comes from a man between 45 and 60 years old with COVID-19, enrolled during active disease. This chain joins TRBV5-1 and TRBJ1-1; no reliable D call. Specimen: peripheral blood. CDR3 in amino acids: CASSSHRNTEAFF. The CDR3 DNA reads TGCGCCAGCAGTAGTCACCGTAACACTGAAGCTTTCTTT.